The rows below give T cell receptor beta chains drawn from one sample of a study of T cell responses to AZD1222 COVID-19 vaccine. The repertoire was sequenced with immunoSEQ multiplex PCR; TCRdb's copy has only in-frame clones and lacks some. The sample holds approximately 130,000 clones, approximately 85% seen once. Material: peripheral blood, obtained on day 0 of AZD1222 vaccination. These receptors were obtained from an adult in good health. Both conserved end residues are part of each CDR3. D genes are given only for firm matches. Clone size, where shown, is once, few, many, or a class for clones that have expanded.

clone size	V gene	D gene	J gene	CDR3 DNA	CDR3 protein
once	TRBV7-8	NA	TRBJ2-7	TGTGCCAGCAGCTTATCTCCAGGGCGATTAACCTACGAGCAGTACTTC	CASSLSPGRLTYEQYF
NA	TRBV6-2/TRBV6-3	TRBD2	TRBJ2-7	TGTGCCAGCAGTTACTCCGGGACTAGCGGGGGCAAAGGCGAGCAGTACTTC	CASSYSGTSGGKGEQYF
once	TRBV5-8	TRBD1	TRBJ1-5	TGTGCCAGCAGCCGAGGACAGGGTAGCAATCAGCCCCAGCATTTT	CASSRGQGSNQPQHF
NA	TRBV19	NA	TRBJ1-5	TGTGCCAGTAGTCCGCGCAATCAGCCCCAGCATTTT	CASSPRNQPQHF
once	TRBV19	NA	TRBJ1-6	TGTGCCAGTGGGACCTTGAATTCACCCCTCCACTTT	CASGTLNSPLHF
NA	TRBV30	NA	TRBJ1-5	TGTGCCTGGAGTTTGGGAGGGTTTGTGCAGCCCCAGCATTTT	CAWSLGGFVQPQHF
NA	TRBV28	NA	TRBJ1-2	TGTGCCAGCAGTCCCCGGGGTTATGGCTACACCTTC	CASSPRGYGYTF
NA	TRBV29-1	NA	TRBJ2-7	TGCAGCGTTAAAAATCCGCGCGAAGTGACCAACTACGAGCAGTACTTC	CSVKNPREVTNYEQYF
NA	TRBV7-9	NA	TRBJ2-3	TGTGCCAGCAGCCTAACCCTGTCTGGGGGTAGGGGCACAGATACGCAGTATTTT	CASSLTLSGGRGTDTQYF
NA	TRBV30	NA	TRBJ2-1	TGTGCCTGGAGGGGGTTTCAGGGGGAGCAGTTCTTC	CAWRGFQGEQFF
NA	TRBV13	NA	TRBJ1-1	TGTGCCAGCAGCCCTTCTCCCCGAGAGGGAAACACTGAAGCTTTCTTT	CASSPSPREGNTEAFF
NA	TRBV4-3	TRBD1	TRBJ1-3	TGCGCCAGCAGCCAAACCGGGACAGCTGGAAACACCATATATTTT	CASSQTGTAGNTIYF